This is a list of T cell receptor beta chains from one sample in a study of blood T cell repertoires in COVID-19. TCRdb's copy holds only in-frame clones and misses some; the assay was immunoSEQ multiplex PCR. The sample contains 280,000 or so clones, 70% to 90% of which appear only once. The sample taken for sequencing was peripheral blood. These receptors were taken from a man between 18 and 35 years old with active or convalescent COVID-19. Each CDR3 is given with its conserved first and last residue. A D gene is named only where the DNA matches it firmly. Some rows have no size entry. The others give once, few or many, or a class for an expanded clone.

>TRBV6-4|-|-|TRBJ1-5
TGTGCCAGCAGAAGTTTCTACGGGAGTGGGGTCAATCAGCCCCAGCATTTT
CASRSFYGSGVNQPQHF
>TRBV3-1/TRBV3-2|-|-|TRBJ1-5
TGTGCCAGCAGCCAAGATCGGGATCAGCCCCAGCATTTT
CASSQDRDQPQHF
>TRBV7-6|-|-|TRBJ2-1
TGTGCCAGCAAAGTCACAGGGTCCTACAATGAGCAGTTCTTC
CASKVTGSYNEQFF
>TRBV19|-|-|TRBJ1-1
TGTGCCAGTAGTTCAACAGGGAGCACTGAAGCTTTCTTT
CASSSTGSTEAFF
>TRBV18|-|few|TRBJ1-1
TGTGCCAGCTCACCAGGCCGGGGTGCCGAAGCTTTCTTT
CASSPGRGAEAFF
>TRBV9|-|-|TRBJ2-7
TGTGCCAGCAGCGTAGCGGGGAACGAGCAGTACTTC
CASSVAGNEQYF
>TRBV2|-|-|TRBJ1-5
TGTGCCAGCAGTGCTCTGGGGGGAAATCAGCCCCAGCATTTT
CASSALGGNQPQHF
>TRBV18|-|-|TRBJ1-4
TGTGCCAGCTCACCAGGGAGCTATGAAAAACTGTTTTTT
CASSPGSYEKLFF
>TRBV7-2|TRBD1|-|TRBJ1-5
TGTGCCAGCAGCTTAGGGGGGACAGGGAACTCGGATCAGCCCCAGCATTTT
CASSLGGTGNSDQPQHF
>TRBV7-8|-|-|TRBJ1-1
TGTGCCAGCAGCTTGGGGGGTGGCCGTGAAGCTTTCTTT
CASSLGGGREAFF
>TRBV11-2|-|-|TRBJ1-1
TGTGCCAGCAGCTTTTTCGGGGGTACTGAAGCTTTCTTT
CASSFFGGTEAFF
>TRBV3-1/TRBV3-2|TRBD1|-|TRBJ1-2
TGTGCCAGCAGCCAAGAATACCGGGACAGGGAAGGATATGGCTACACCTTC
CASSQEYRDREGYGYTF
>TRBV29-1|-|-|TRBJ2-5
TGCAGCGTTAGAGATACGGAGACCCAGTACTTC
CSVRDTETQYF
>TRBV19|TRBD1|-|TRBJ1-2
TGTGCCAGTAGTATAGGGGACAGGACTAACTATGGCTACACCTTC
CASSIGDRTNYGYTF
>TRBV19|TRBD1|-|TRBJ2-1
TGTGCCAGTAGTTCGGGACAGGGGAACGAGCAGTTCTTC
CASSSGQGNEQFF
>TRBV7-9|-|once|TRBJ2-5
TGTGCCAGCAGCTTAGGGACAGTACACCAAGAGACCCAGTACTTC
CASSLGTVHQETQYF
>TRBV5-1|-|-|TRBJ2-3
TGCGCCAGCAGCTTGGTTGGGGGGGGCGAGACAGATACGCAGTATTTT
CASSLVGGGETDTQYF
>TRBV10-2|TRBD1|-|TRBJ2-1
TGCGCCAGCAGTGAGTCAGGGACAGGGCTATACAATGAGCAGTTCTTC
CASSESGTGLYNEQFF
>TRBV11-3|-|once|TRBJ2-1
TGTGCCAGCAGCTTAGGGGAGGCCAATGAGCAGTTCTTC
CASSLGEANEQFF
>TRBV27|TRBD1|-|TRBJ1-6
TGTGCCAGCAGGCCGGACAGGACAAATTCACCCCTCCACTTT
CASRPDRTNSPLHF
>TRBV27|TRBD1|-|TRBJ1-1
TGTGCCACCGCTGCAGGGGGCGTCAACACTGAAGCTTTCTTT
CATAAGGVNTEAFF
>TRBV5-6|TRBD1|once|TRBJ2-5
TGTGCCAGCAGCCAGAAAGGGACAGCCGAAGAGACCCAGTACTTC
CASSQKGTAEETQYF
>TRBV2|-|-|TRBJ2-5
TGTGCCAGCAAGGCCTCCCCCGGGGAGACCCAGTACTTC
CASKASPGETQYF
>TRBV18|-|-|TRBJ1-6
TGTGCCAGCTCACCTCAGTTGGTCGGCGGTAATTCACCCCTCCACTTT
CASSPQLVGGNSPLHF
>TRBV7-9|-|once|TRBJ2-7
TGTGCCAGCAGCCCCAGGGTACCTTACGAGCAGTACTTC
CASSPRVPYEQYF
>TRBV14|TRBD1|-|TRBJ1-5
TGTGCCAGCAGCCCGGGACAGGGGATGAATAGCAATCAGCCCCAGCATTTT
CASSPGQGMNSNQPQHF
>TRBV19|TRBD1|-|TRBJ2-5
TGTGCCAGTAGTCTCCGGGACAGACCCCAAGAGACCCAGTACTTC
CASSLRDRPQETQYF
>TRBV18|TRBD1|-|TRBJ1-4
TGTGCCAGCTCACCTGACAGGGGAGTTGAAAAACTGTTTTTT
CASSPDRGVEKLFF
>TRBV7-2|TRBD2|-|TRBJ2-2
TGTGCCAGCAGCTTAGTCGGCGGGGGGGCGACCGGGGAGCTGTTTTTT
CASSLVGGGATGELFF
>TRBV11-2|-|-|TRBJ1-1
TGTGCCAGCAGCTCCCAAGGGGCGACCACTGAAGCTTTCTTT
CASSSQGATTEAFF
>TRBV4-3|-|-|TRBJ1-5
TGCGCCAGCAGCCAAGATGGGTATTTCAGGAGGGGTCAGCCCCAGCATTTT
CASSQDGYFRRGQPQHF
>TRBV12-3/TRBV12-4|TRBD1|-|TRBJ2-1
TGTGCCAGCAGTAAAACAAGGGGGCATGAGCAGTTCTTC
CASSKTRGHEQFF
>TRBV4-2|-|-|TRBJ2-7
TGTGCCAGCAGCCAAGATCGGGCTAGCGCCTCCTACGAGCAGTACTTC
CASSQDRASASYEQYF
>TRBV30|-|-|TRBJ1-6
TGTGCCTGGAGTGTGTTGAGCTCCTATAATTCACCCCTCCACTTT
CAWSVLSSYNSPLHF
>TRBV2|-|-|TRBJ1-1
TGTGCCAGCAGAATTGAGGGAGGGAACACTGAAGCTTTCTTT
CASRIEGGNTEAFF
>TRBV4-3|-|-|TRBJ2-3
TGCGCCAGCAGCCAACCAAACACAGATACGCAGTATTTT
CASSQPNTDTQYF
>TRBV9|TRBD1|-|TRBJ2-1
TGTGCCAGCAGCGGACCCGGGACAGGTTACAATGAGCAGTTCTTC
CASSGPGTGYNEQFF
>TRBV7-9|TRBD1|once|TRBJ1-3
TGTGCCAGCAGCTTAGCACGGACAGGGAACTCTGGAAACACCATATATTTT
CASSLARTGNSGNTIYF
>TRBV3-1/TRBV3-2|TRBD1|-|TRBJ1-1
TGTGCCAGCAGTGAGAACAGGGGAAGGGCTGAAGCTTTCTTT
CASSENRGRAEAFF
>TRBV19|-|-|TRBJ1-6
TGTGCCAGTAGTATAGGGAGAGGCTCCTATAATTCACCCCTCCACTTT
CASSIGRGSYNSPLHF
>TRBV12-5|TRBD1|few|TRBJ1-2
TGTGCTAGTGGTTTGGTACTAGAGACAGGGAACGGCTACACCTTC
CASGLVLETGNGYTF